A single sample is the source of the 9 T cell receptor beta chains below, sequenced in a study of blood T cell repertoires in COVID-19. This table comes from immunoSEQ multiplex PCR, and its TCRdb copy is limited to in-frame clones, with some not included. The sample comprises hundreds of thousands of clones, nearly 90% of which are singletons, and less than 2% rests with the top ten. The sample comprised PBMCs or T cells enriched from blood (not recorded which). Receptors were obtained from a woman aged 18 to 35 with acute COVID-19.

This clone has only one observation. The chain combines TRBV30 with TRBJ2-1; 9 bases agree with TRBD1. The V and J ends lost 2 bases and 6 bases, in that order; junction bases with no gene match: 8. There are 15 residues in the CDR3. From germline, CDR1 is GTSNPN and CDR2 SVGIG (reference sequence). This CDR3 reads CAWSMTGGLLNEQFF. As DNA, the CDR3 is TGTGCCTGGAGTATGACAGGGGGACTACTCAATGAGCAGTTCTTC.

This clone has just one count. The chain joins TRBV27 to TRBJ2-1, with unresolved D. The germline gives CDR1 MNHEY, CDR2 SMNVEV (reference sequence). With 7 bases removed from V and 4 bases from J, the gap between germline ends came to 8 bases. The CDR3 spans 12 residues. CDR3 region: CASTAKYNEQFF. The CDR3 region has the DNA TGTGCCAGCACCGCGAAATACAATGAGCAGTTCTTC.

The genes are TRBV10-3 and TRBJ2-5, with TRBD1 identical over 7 bases. V lost 0 bases to trimming and J lost 5 bases; unmatched junction nucleotides: 3. The CDR3 totals 14 residues. Germline-derived CDR1 and CDR2 are ENHRY and SYGVKD. The CDR3 protein is CAISESGQTETQYF. DNA for the CDR3: TGTGCCATCAGTGAGTCGGGACAGACGGAGACCCAGTACTTC.

This clone showed up just once. The chain employs TRBV3-1 (or the pseudogene TRBV3-2) and TRBJ2-1; TRBD2 matches 7 bases. This CDR3 has 14 residues. Trimming removed 4 bases from V and 12 bases from J; junction bases left unmatched: 12. CDR1 is LGHDT and CDR2 is YNNKEL in the germline V gene (reference sequence). CDR3 region: CASSLLLSPGGQFF. CDR3 sequence (DNA): TGTGCCAGCAGCCTACTACTTAGCCCGGGGGGGCAGTTCTTC.

The chain uses TRBV28 and TRBJ2-1; 9 bases match TRBD2. The CDR3 spans 14 residues. The J segment lost 6 bases and the V segment lost 6 bases, leaving 6 bases of the junction unmatched. Germline V gives CDR1 MDHEN, CDR2 SYDVKM. As DNA, the CDR3 is TGTGCCAGCAGCCGACTAGCGGAAACCAATGAGCAGTTCTTC. This codes for CASSRLAETNEQFF.

This rearrangement joins TRBV12-3 or TRBV12-4 to TRBJ1-5, with 7 bases lining up with TRBD1. CDR3 length: 13 amino acids. V shed 1 base and J 7 bases; nucleotides not matched to a gene: 1. The CDR3 reads CASSLGGGQPQHF. The CDR3 DNA reads as TGTGCCAGCAGTTTAGGAGGGGGCCAGCCCCAGCATTTT.

The genes are TRBV7-6 and TRBJ2-7, with TRBD2 matching 12 bases. J gave up 2 bases and V 6 bases, and 5 bases lay outside the gene matches. This CDR3 spans 15 amino acids. Germline V lookup: CDR1 SGHVS, CDR2 FNYEAQ. CDR3 region: CASSRGLAGTYEQYF. CDR3 DNA sequence: TGTGCCAGCAGTCGGGGACTAGCGGGCACCTACGAGCAGTACTTC.

This chain uses TRBV19 with TRBJ2-2; D may be TRBD1 (5 bases). Between the trimmed V and J ends, which lost 7 bases and 0 bases, there was a span of 18 bases. Germline CDR1 reads LNHDA; CDR2 reads SQIVND (reference sequence). The CDR3 contains 17 residues. CDR3: CASNPWAGPPNTGELFF. Written as DNA, the CDR3 is TGTGCCAGTAACCCCTGGGCAGGGCCCCCGAACACCGGGGAGCTGTTTTTT.

The gene calls are TRBV18 and TRBJ2-7; D perhaps matches TRBD2 (6 bases). V lost 5 bases and J lost 2, with 16 bases in between. The CDR3 has 15 amino acids. CDR1 and CDR2 (germline): KGHSH, LQKENI. The DNA of the CDR3 is TGTGCCAGCTCAAAAGTTGTGGGAGGAACCTACGAGCAGTACTTC. Translating gives CASSKVVGGTYEQYF.